Below are 15 T cell receptor beta chains sequenced from a single sample in a study of PD-L1 blockade in urothelial cancer. The protocol was immunoSEQ multiplex PCR, while the TCRdb copy is restricted to in-frame clones and leaves out a portion. The table shows tens of thousands of clones, with about 90% occurring only once. Specified time point: peripheral blood 6 weeks after treatment start. This specimen consisted of PBMCs, obtained around atezolizumab (anti-PD-L1) treatment. All receptors come from a man aged 55 to 70 with urothelial cancer.

This sequence joins TRBV6-5 and TRBJ1-1, with a possible D match to TRBD1 (5 bases). Trimming took off 3 bases at V and 1 base at J, with 6 bases between the two ends. The germline V gene has CDR1 MNHEY and CDR2 SVGAGI. This CDR3 is built from 13 residues. CDR3 DNA sequence: TGTGCCAGCAGTTATCAGGGGAACACTGAAGCTTTCTTT. Amino acids: CASSYQGNTEAFF.

The chain couples TRBV2 to TRBJ2-7; 10 bases fit TRBD2. Germline trimming cut 6 bases from V and 3 bases from J; bases unmatched to any gene: 11. Germline values: CDR1 SNHLY, CDR2 FYNNEI. CDR3 length: 16 amino acids. The CDR3: CASSFPGTSVGYEQYF. CDR3 nucleotides: TGTGCCAGCAGCTTCCCCGGGACTAGCGTTGGCTACGAGCAGTACTTC.

The chain uses TRBV4-1 and TRBJ2-7; TRBD1 matches at 9 bases. The ends lost 4 bases at V and 6 bases at J; junction bases unmatched: 7. The CDR3 runs 14 residues. Germline CDR1 reads MGHRA; CDR2 reads YSYEKL. This CDR3 is CASSLRDREGEQYF. In nucleotides, the CDR3 is TGCGCCAGCAGCCTCCGGGACAGGGAAGGCGAGCAGTACTTC.

The genes are TRBV19 and TRBJ2-3; D not certain. Germline V lookup: CDR1 LNHDA, CDR2 SQIVND (reference sequence). The length of the CDR3 is 12 residues. With 4 bases removed from V and 6 bases from J, the gap between germline ends came to 8 bases. The CDR3: CASSTESDTQYF. As DNA, the CDR3 is TGTGCCAGTAGTACCGAGAGCGATACGCAGTATTTT.

This rearrangement joins TRBV5-1 to TRBJ2-7; weak D call: TRBD2 (5 bases). Per germline, CDR1 SGHRS and CDR2 YFSETQ. CDR3 length: 17 residues. V was clipped by 0 bases and J by 2 bases, with 18 bases between them. Written as DNA, the CDR3 is TGCGCCAGCAGCTTGGGGGCGGTCAGCCTGGGAGCCTACGAGCAGTACTTC. It yields the protein CASSLGAVSLGAYEQYF.

V and J are TRBV7-9 and TRBJ1-2; D is ambiguous. V was trimmed by 7 bases and J by 5 bases, leaving 14 bases between them. The length of the CDR3 is 13 residues. From germline, CDR1 is SEHNR and CDR2 FQNEAQ (reference sequence). The CDR3 region has the DNA TGTGCCAGCAACGGGAGGGCGGAGTATGGCTACACCTTC. Protein sequence: CASNGRAEYGYTF.

The chain carries TRBV7-9 and TRBJ2-6, with 8 bases lining up with TRBD1. Trimming cost V 5 bases and J 0 bases; bases outside gene matches: 9. The CDR3 consists of 18 residues. From germline, CDR1 is SEHNR and CDR2 FQNEAQ (reference sequence). This CDR3 reads CASSLDRGRSSGANVLTF. CDR3 sequence (DNA): TGTGCCAGCAGCCTAGACAGGGGACGGAGCTCTGGGGCCAACGTCCTGACTTTC.

The chain has TRBV5-1 and TRBJ1-1; 7 nucleotides match TRBD1. Trimming cost V 4 bases and J 1 base; bases outside gene matches: 10. Per the germline V gene, CDR1 is SGHRS and CDR2 is YFSETQ. The CDR3 is 16 residues long. CDR3 sequence reads: CASSLRSGTANTEAFF. The CDR3 DNA is TGCGCCAGCAGCCTTAGATCCGGGACAGCGAACACTGAAGCTTTCTTT.

CDR3 sequence (DNA): TGTGCCAGTAGTTTTTGGGGATCTAGCGGGGGGGATACGCAGTATTTT. Translation: CASSFWGSSGGDTQYF. The rearrangement uses TRBV19 and TRBJ2-3; 11 bases are a match to TRBD2. CDR1 and CDR2 (germline): LNHDA, SQIVND (reference sequence). The J segment lost 6 bases and the V segment lost 5 bases, leaving 10 bases of the junction unmatched. The length of the CDR3 is 16 residues.

This rearrangement joins TRBV27 to TRBJ1-6; 8 bases are shared with TRBD1. Trimming cost V 6 bases and J 9 bases; bases outside gene matches: 7. Germline V lookup: CDR1 MNHEY, CDR2 SMNVEV (reference sequence). The CDR3 length is 14 residues. For the CDR3, the DNA is TGTGCCAGCAGCTCTCAGGGGGCGTTTTCACCCCTCCACTTT. It is translated as CASSSQGAFSPLHF.

The V and J genes are TRBV7-6 and TRBJ2-5; 7 positions agree with TRBD2. Unmatched junction bases numbered 12, after V lost 3 bases and J lost 5 bases. Germline assignment: CDR1 SGHVS and CDR2 FNYEAQ. The CDR3 is made up of 16 amino acids. The CDR3 sequence: CASSFLKEREGETQYF. The CDR3 DNA reads TGTGCCAGCAGCTTCCTCAAGGAGCGGGAAGGGGAGACCCAGTACTTC.

This chain links TRBV5-1 with TRBJ1-3; TRBD1 is a possible D gene (5 bases). CDR3 size: 15 residues. Trimming took 0 bases from V and 1 from J, leaving 8 bases between them. The germline V gene encodes CDR1 SGHRS and CDR2 YFSETQ. CDR3 sequence reads: CASSLGGGSGNTIYF. As DNA, the CDR3 is TGCGCCAGCAGCTTGGGGGGGGGATCTGGAAACACCATATATTTT.

The chain combines TRBV14 with TRBJ1-2, with D possibly matching TRBD1 (5 bases). The germline V and J ends were trimmed by 1 base and 0 bases, with 9 bases remaining between them. The CDR3 extends over 15 amino acids. Germline lookup yields CDR1 SGHDN and CDR2 FVKESK. In DNA, the CDR3 is TGTGCCAGCAGCCAAGTCGCGACAGCTAACTATGGCTACACCTTC. Protein sequence: CASSQVATANYGYTF.

The chain is built from TRBV5-1 and TRBJ1-1, with D maybe TRBD1 (5 bases). Per germline, CDR1 SGHRS and CDR2 YFSETQ. With 0 bases removed from V and 3 bases from J, the gap between germline ends came to 6 bases. CDR3 length equals 13 residues. CDR3 in amino acids: CASSLVGDTEAFF. The DNA of the CDR3 is TGCGCCAGCAGCTTGGTAGGGGACACTGAAGCTTTCTTT.

The count of this clone is one. The chain employs TRBV4-1 and TRBJ2-3; 10 bases align to TRBD2. This CDR3 spans 17 amino acids. V dropped 3 bases and J dropped 0; count of bases not matched to a gene: 6. Looked up from germline, CDR1 is MGHRA and CDR2 is YSYEKL. CDR3 DNA sequence: TGCGCCAGCAGCCATGCCGGGACTAGCGCGAGCACAGATACGCAGTATTTT. This translates into CASSHAGTSASTDTQYF.